This entry features one TCR beta chain sequence. Antigen: not known. Germline V gives CDR1 DFQATT, CDR2 SNEGSKA (reference sequence). Trimming pared 1 base from V and 0 bases from J, leaving 6 bases between. This CDR3 is built from 14 residues. TCRalpha and TCRbeta libraries used 5'RACE with constant-segment primers and UMIs. Each CDR3 protein gets one entry after TCRdb re-called the 5' RACE reads with MiXCR. The sample lists 98,000 or so distinct CDR3 sequences, over 15% occurring once. The data are from a study of T-cell memory formation after mild COVID-19. Study-wide background: Across donors, TCR clusters were largely donor specific.

Points from the study as a whole: Balance between CD4 and CD8 was seen in clones contracting day 15 to 85, and a CD4+ lean was seen in later expanders.

Sequencing was carried out using PBMCs or a T cell subset sorted from them (not recorded which). This clonotype originated in a man aged 18 to 29 who had mild COVID-19 (a few samples of this study predate the infection). Cell type and time point are not known. This chain joins TRBV20-1 and TRBJ2-2; D gene unclear. The CDR3 loop reads CSARGPANTGELFF. For the CDR3, the DNA is TGCAGTGCTAGAGGACCCGCGAACACCGGGGAGCTGTTTTTT.